This is a list of T cell receptor beta chains from one sample in a study of T-cell reconstitution after alpha-beta-depleted transplantation in children. Each CDR3 protein is one row after TCRdb ran MiXCR on the PCR reads. Of over 85,000 distinct CDR3 sequences listed, approximately 10% were seen once; the top ten hold roughly 8%. The sample here was PBMCs from the stem cell graft donor, taken from the stem cell graft. All receptors derive from a human donor who donated a stem cell graft to a child with acute lymphoblastic leukemia. CDR3s include the opening cysteine and the closing phenylalanine or tryptophan. A D gene is named only where the DNA matches it firmly. Clone size is stated in some rows and not others, as once, few, many or a class when expanded.

J gene: TRBJ2-5; D gene: NA; V gene: TRBV7-9; clone size: NA; CDR3 DNA: TGTGCCAGCAGCCATCCTCGACAGGAGATGGAGACCCAGTACTTC; CDR3 protein: CASSHPRQEMETQYF
J gene: TRBJ1-6; D gene: NA; V gene: TRBV20-1; clone size: many; CDR3 DNA: TGCAGTGCCGGCCGGGACACGAGCTCCTATAATTCACCCCTCCACTTT; CDR3 protein: CSAGRDTSSYNSPLHF
J gene: TRBJ2-6; D gene: NA; V gene: TRBV6-1; clone size: many; CDR3 DNA: TGTGCCAGCAGAATCCGTGGGGCCAACGTCCTGACTTTC; CDR3 protein: CASRIRGANVLTF
J gene: TRBJ2-7; D gene: NA; V gene: TRBV29-1; clone size: many; CDR3 DNA: TGCAGCGTTGAAATTGACGAGCAGTACTTC; CDR3 protein: CSVEIDEQYF
J gene: TRBJ2-7; D gene: TRBD1; V gene: TRBV7-9; clone size: many; CDR3 DNA: TGTGCCAGCAGCAACGGACAGGGTCACTACGAGCAGTACTTC; CDR3 protein: CASSNGQGHYEQYF
J gene: TRBJ1-3; D gene: NA; V gene: TRBV5-1; clone size: many; CDR3 DNA: TGCGCCAGCAGCTTGGGACAAGTCTCTGGAAACACCATATATTTT; CDR3 protein: CASSLGQVSGNTIYF
J gene: TRBJ2-7; D gene: NA; V gene: TRBV7-2; clone size: many; CDR3 DNA: TGTGCCAGCAGCTGGGGGACTTACTACCAGTACTTC; CDR3 protein: CASSWGTYYQYF
J gene: TRBJ2-2; D gene: NA; V gene: TRBV7-9; clone size: few; CDR3 DNA: TGTGCCAGCAGCTTCGTTGGGAACACCGGGGAGCTGTTTTTT; CDR3 protein: CASSFVGNTGELFF
J gene: TRBJ1-2; D gene: TRBD1; V gene: TRBV12-3/TRBV12-4; clone size: many; CDR3 DNA: TGTGCCAGCAGTTTTAGTGGGGGGCAGGGGGCTCGAGGCTACACCTTC; CDR3 protein: CASSFSGGQGARGYTF
J gene: TRBJ2-1; D gene: NA; V gene: TRBV27; clone size: many; CDR3 DNA: TGTGCCAGCAGTCGTCGTAGCACAGGGTCCAATGAGCAGTTCTTC; CDR3 protein: CASSRRSTGSNEQFF
J gene: TRBJ1-1; D gene: NA; V gene: TRBV12-3/TRBV12-4; clone size: few; CDR3 DNA: TGTGCCAGCAGTCCCCGGACTGCGCGTGAAGCTTTCTTT; CDR3 protein: CASSPRTAREAFF
J gene: TRBJ1-1; D gene: NA; V gene: TRBV7-9; clone size: many; CDR3 DNA: TGTGCCAGCAGCCTTAGACAGAGGAGCACTGAAGCTTTCTTT; CDR3 protein: CASSLRQRSTEAFF
J gene: TRBJ1-6; D gene: TRBD1; V gene: TRBV9; clone size: many; CDR3 DNA: TGTGCCAGCAGCGTAGATGGGACAGTCATTTCACCCCTCCACTTT; CDR3 protein: CASSVDGTVISPLHF
J gene: TRBJ1-2; D gene: NA; V gene: TRBV4-1; clone size: many; CDR3 DNA: TGCGCCAGCAGCCGGACCCTCTGGGACTATGGCTACACCTTC; CDR3 protein: CASSRTLWDYGYTF
J gene: TRBJ1-1; D gene: NA; V gene: TRBV9; clone size: many; CDR3 DNA: TGTGCCAGCAGCGTAGGGGCAGGCCACACTGAAGCTTTCTTT; CDR3 protein: CASSVGAGHTEAFF
J gene: TRBJ2-7; D gene: TRBD1; V gene: TRBV6-5; clone size: many; CDR3 DNA: TGTGCCAGCAGATCTACCGGGACAGGGGGCTACGAGCAGTACTTC; CDR3 protein: CASRSTGTGGYEQYF
J gene: TRBJ1-4; D gene: NA; V gene: TRBV4-3; clone size: many; CDR3 DNA: TGCGCCAGCAGCCAAGATCTGGGAACCTACTACGAAAAACTGTTTTTT; CDR3 protein: CASSQDLGTYYEKLFF
J gene: TRBJ2-2; D gene: TRBD1; V gene: TRBV20-1; clone size: many; CDR3 DNA: TGCAGTGCTAGAGTAGTGGACAGGGGTCGTACCGGGGAGCTGTTTTTT; CDR3 protein: CSARVVDRGRTGELFF
J gene: TRBJ2-5; D gene: TRBD2; V gene: TRBV5-6; clone size: NA; CDR3 DNA: TGTGCCAGCAGGGGGGGGCGGGGGGGCTTTGGTAAGAAGACCCAGTACTTC; CDR3 protein: CASRGGRGGFGKKTQYF
J gene: TRBJ2-7; D gene: NA; V gene: TRBV5-1; clone size: many; CDR3 DNA: TGCGCCAGCACTCAAGACTTTTCCTACGAGCAGTACTTC; CDR3 protein: CASTQDFSYEQYF
J gene: TRBJ1-6; D gene: NA; V gene: TRBV4-3; clone size: many; CDR3 DNA: TGCGCCAGCAGCCCTGAGTTGGACAGCTCCTATAATTCACCCCTCCACTTT; CDR3 protein: CASSPELDSSYNSPLHF
J gene: TRBJ2-7; D gene: NA; V gene: TRBV20-1; clone size: many; CDR3 DNA: TGCAGTGCTAGAGATATGCGGTACGAGCAGTACTTC; CDR3 protein: CSARDMRYEQYF
J gene: TRBJ2-3; D gene: TRBD2; V gene: TRBV2; clone size: many; CDR3 DNA: TGTGCCAGCAGCCGTAGCGGGGGCCCCGGGGATACGCAGTATTTT; CDR3 protein: CASSRSGGPGDTQYF
J gene: TRBJ2-2; D gene: TRBD1; V gene: TRBV5-1; clone size: many; CDR3 DNA: TGCGCCAGCAGACCCGGTCCGGGACAGGGGGCTGGTTACACCGGGGAGCTGTTTTTT; CDR3 protein: CASRPGPGQGAGYTGELFF
J gene: TRBJ2-7; D gene: TRBD1; V gene: TRBV12-3/TRBV12-4; clone size: many; CDR3 DNA: TGTGCCAGCAGTTCAGGGGGCTCCTACGAGCAGTACTTC; CDR3 protein: CASSSGGSYEQYF
J gene: TRBJ2-2; D gene: NA; V gene: TRBV20-1; clone size: many; CDR3 DNA: TGCAGTGCTGGGGGGGGGGCGACCACCGGGGAGCTGTTTTTT; CDR3 protein: CSAGGGATTGELFF
J gene: TRBJ1-4; D gene: NA; V gene: TRBV30; clone size: NA; CDR3 DNA: TGTGCCTGGACTACGGGGTTGCCCTCAACTAATGAAAAACTGTTTTTT; CDR3 protein: CAWTTGLPSTNEKLFF
J gene: TRBJ2-3; D gene: TRBD2; V gene: TRBV5-4; clone size: many; CDR3 DNA: TGTGCCAGCAGCCCTCGGCTAGCGGGAGGGACCACAGATACGCAGTATTTT; CDR3 protein: CASSPRLAGGTTDTQYF
J gene: TRBJ2-5; D gene: TRBD2; V gene: TRBV6-6; clone size: NA; CDR3 DNA: TGTGCCAGCACCCGACTAGCGGGAGAGACCCAGTACTTC; CDR3 protein: CASTRLAGETQYF
J gene: TRBJ1-1; D gene: NA; V gene: TRBV20-1; clone size: many; CDR3 DNA: TGCAGTGCTAGAGGCCCCAGGACACAGGGCACTGAAGCTTTCTTT; CDR3 protein: CSARGPRTQGTEAFF
J gene: TRBJ2-7; D gene: TRBD1; V gene: TRBV9; clone size: many; CDR3 DNA: TGTGCCAGCAGCGCCGGGACAGGAGGAGAGGGCTACGAGCAGTACTTC; CDR3 protein: CASSAGTGGEGYEQYF
J gene: TRBJ2-3; D gene: TRBD1; V gene: TRBV5-4; clone size: many; CDR3 DNA: TGTGCCAGCAGCCAGGACAGGGGCGGCACAGATACGCAGTATTTT; CDR3 protein: CASSQDRGGTDTQYF
J gene: TRBJ1-2; D gene: TRBD1; V gene: TRBV6-6; clone size: NA; CDR3 DNA: TGTGCCAGCAGTTCCCCACAGGGGGGGTACACCTTC; CDR3 protein: CASSSPQGGYTF
J gene: TRBJ2-1; D gene: TRBD2; V gene: TRBV28; clone size: NA; CDR3 DNA: TGTGCCAGCAAAGGGGCCCTGGGACTAGCGCGCTCCTACAATGAGCAGTTCTTC; CDR3 protein: CASKGALGLARSYNEQFF
J gene: TRBJ2-7; D gene: TRBD1; V gene: TRBV6-1; clone size: many; CDR3 DNA: TGTGCCAGCGCTCCTTCCGGGACAGGGGGCGAGCAGTACTTC; CDR3 protein: CASAPSGTGGEQYF
J gene: TRBJ2-7; D gene: NA; V gene: TRBV6-1; clone size: NA; CDR3 DNA: TGTGCCAGCAGTGAAACCCTTAGGACAGCCCGTCTCACCTACGAGCAGTACTTC; CDR3 protein: CASSETLRTARLTYEQYF